The sequence of this TCR beta chain was determined in a study of T cell repertoires in cytomegalovirus infection. TCRdb fed the reads into MiXCR, producing one record per CDR3 protein. The profile shows roughly 280,000 distinct CDR3 sequences, around 8.7% of them singletons. The table lists this clonotype with many counts. Sequencing input: PBMCs. This receptor was obtained from a human donor in good health (CMV status not recorded). Some clones in this sample may be carry-over from other donors' samples.

For the CDR3, the DNA is TGTGCCAGTAGTATTGAAGGGGCCTCTCTATACACCGGGGAGCTGTTTTTT. It is translated as CASSIEGASLYTGELFF. The V gene is TRBV19, the J gene TRBJ2-2, with a weak D call TRBD1 (5 bases). The V gene's germline CDR1 is LNHDA and CDR2 SQIVND (reference sequence). Trimming shortened V by 3 bases and J by 3 bases, and 17 bases separated the two germline ends. This CDR3 contains 17 residues.